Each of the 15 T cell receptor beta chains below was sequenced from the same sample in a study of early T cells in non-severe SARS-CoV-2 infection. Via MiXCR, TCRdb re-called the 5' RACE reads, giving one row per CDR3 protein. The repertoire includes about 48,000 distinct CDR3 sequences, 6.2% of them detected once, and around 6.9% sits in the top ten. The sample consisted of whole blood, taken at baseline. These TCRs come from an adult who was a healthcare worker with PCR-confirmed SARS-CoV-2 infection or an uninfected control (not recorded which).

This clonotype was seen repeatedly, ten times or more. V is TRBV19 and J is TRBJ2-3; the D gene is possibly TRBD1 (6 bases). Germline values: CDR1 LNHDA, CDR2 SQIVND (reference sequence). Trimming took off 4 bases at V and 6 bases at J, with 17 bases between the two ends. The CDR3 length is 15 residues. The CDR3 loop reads CASSKGQTLRDTQYF. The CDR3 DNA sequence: TGTGCCAGTAGTAAAGGACAGACTCTCAGGGATACGCAGTATTTT.

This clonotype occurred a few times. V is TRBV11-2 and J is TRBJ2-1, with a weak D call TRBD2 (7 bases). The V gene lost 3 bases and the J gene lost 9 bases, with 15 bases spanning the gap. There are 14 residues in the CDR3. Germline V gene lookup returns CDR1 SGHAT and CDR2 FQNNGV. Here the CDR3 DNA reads TGTGCCAGCAGCTTCCTTGGGGGAGGGGGTGAGCAGTTCTTC. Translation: CASSFLGGGGEQFF.

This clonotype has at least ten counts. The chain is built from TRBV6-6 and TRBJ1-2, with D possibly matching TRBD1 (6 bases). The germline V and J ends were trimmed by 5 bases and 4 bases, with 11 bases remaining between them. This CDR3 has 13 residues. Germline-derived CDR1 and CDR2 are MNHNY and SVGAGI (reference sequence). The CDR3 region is CASSPLDSYGYTF. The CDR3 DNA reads TGTGCCAGCAGTCCGTTGGACAGCTATGGCTACACCTTC.

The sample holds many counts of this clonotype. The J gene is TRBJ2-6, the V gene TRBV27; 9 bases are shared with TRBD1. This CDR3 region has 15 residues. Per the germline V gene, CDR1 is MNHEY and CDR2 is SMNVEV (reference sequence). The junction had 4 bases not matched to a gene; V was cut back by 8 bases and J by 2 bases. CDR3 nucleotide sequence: TGTGCCAGCCCCGGGACAGGGACTGGGGCCAACGTCCTGACTTTC. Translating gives CASPGTGTGANVLTF.

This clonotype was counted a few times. CDR3 DNA sequence: TGTGCCAGCAGCCGGACACCCCCGGGCTCCTACGAGCAGTACTTC. Translated, it gives CASSRTPPGSYEQYF. The chain employs TRBV14 and TRBJ2-7; tentatively, D is TRBD1 (5 bases). The V and J ends lost 4 bases and 0 bases respectively, with 13 bases between them. This CDR3 comprises 15 residues. Germline values: CDR1 SGHDN, CDR2 FVKESK.

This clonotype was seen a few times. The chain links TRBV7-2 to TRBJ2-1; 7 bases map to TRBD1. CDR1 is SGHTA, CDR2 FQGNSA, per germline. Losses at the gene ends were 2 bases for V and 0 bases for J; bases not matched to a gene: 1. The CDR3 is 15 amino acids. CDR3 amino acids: CASSLNRGSYNEQFF. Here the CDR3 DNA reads TGTGCCAGCAGCTTAAACAGGGGCTCCTACAATGAGCAGTTCTTC.

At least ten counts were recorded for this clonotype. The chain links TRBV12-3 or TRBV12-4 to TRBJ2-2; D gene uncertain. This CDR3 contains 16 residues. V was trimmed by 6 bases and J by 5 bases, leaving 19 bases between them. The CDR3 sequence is CASSPLPGFRTGELFF. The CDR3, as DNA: TGTGCCAGCAGCCCACTACCTGGGTTCAGAACCGGGGAGCTGTTTTTT.

CDR3 loop: CASRPGLAAYQETQYF. Here the CDR3 DNA reads TGTGCCAGCAGGCCGGGACTAGCGGCGTACCAAGAGACCCAGTACTTC. The rearrangement uses TRBV12-3 or TRBV12-4 and TRBJ2-5, with TRBD2 matching over 11 bases. CDR3 length equals 16 residues. The junction had 6 bases not matched to a gene; V was cut back by 6 bases and J by 0 bases.

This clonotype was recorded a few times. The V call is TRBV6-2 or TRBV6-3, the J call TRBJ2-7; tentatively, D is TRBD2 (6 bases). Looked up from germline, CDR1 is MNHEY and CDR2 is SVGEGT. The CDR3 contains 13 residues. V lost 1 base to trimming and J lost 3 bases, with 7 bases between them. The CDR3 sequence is CASSYLRDYEQYF. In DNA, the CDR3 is TGTGCCAGCAGTTACTTGCGGGACTACGAGCAGTACTTC.

This CDR3 is CASMPAGTPQATQYF. CDR3 nucleotides: TGCGCCAGCATGCCGGCCGGGACCCCCCAAGCCACCCAGTACTTC. J is TRBJ2-5 and V is TRBV5-1; possibly TRBD1 or TRBD2 for D (5 bases each). The CDR3 sequence is 15 residues long. Germline V gives CDR1 SGHRS, CDR2 YFSETQ. V was cut by 6 bases and J by 8 bases, with 23 bases left in between.

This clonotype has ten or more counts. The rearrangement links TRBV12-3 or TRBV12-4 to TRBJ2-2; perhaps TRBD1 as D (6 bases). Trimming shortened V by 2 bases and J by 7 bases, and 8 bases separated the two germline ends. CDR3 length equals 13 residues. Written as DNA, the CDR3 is TGTGCCAGCAGTTTAAAGGGGGACGGGGAGCTGTTTTTT. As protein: CASSLKGDGELFF.

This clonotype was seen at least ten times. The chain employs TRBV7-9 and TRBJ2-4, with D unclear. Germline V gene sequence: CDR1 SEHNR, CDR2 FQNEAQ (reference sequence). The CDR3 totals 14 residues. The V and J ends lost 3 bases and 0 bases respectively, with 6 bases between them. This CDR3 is CASSFGGAKNIQYF. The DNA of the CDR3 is TGTGCCAGCAGCTTTGGCGGAGCCAAAAACATTCAGTACTTC. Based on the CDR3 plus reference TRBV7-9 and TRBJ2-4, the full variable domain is DTGVSQNPRHKITKRGQNVTFRCDPISEHNRLYWYRQTLGQGPEFLTYFQNEAQLEKSRLLSDRFSAERPKGSFSTLEIQRTEQGDSAMYLCASSFGGAKNIQYFGAGTRLSVL.

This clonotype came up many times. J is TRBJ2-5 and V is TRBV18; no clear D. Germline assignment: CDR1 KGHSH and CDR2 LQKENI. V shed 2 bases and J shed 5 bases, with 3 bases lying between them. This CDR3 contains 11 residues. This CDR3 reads CASSPGETQYF. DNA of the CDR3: TGTGCCAGCTCACCAGGGGAGACCCAGTACTTC.

The CDR3 nucleotides are TGCGCCAGCAGCCAAGATCGAGGAGACTTCGTAGCCAAAAACATTCAGTACTTC. Residues: CASSQDRGDFVAKNIQYF. This chain connects TRBV4-1 to TRBJ2-4; D is unclear. The V end was cut by 0 bases, the J end by 0 bases, with 15 bases between. The CDR3 extends over 18 amino acids. Germline V lookup: CDR1 MGHRA, CDR2 YSYEKL.

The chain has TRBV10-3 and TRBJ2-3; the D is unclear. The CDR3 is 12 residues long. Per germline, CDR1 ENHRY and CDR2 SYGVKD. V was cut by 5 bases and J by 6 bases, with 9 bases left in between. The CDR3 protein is CAISSVGDTQYF. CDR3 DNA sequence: TGTGCCATCAGTTCTGTTGGGGATACGCAGTATTTT.